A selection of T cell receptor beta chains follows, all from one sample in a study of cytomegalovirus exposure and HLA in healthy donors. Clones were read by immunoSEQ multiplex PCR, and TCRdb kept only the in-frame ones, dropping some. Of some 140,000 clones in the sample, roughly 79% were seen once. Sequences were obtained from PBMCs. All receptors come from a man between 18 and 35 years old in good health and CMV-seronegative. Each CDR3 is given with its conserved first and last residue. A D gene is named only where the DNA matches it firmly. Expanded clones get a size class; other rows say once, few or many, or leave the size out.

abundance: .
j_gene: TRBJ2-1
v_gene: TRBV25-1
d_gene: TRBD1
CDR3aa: CASCPRDRENEQFF
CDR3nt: TGTGCCAGCTGTCCCCGGGACAGGGAGAATGAGCAGTTCTTC

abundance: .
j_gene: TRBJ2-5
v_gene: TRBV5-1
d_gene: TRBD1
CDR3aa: CASSVLGTERETQYF
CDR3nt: TGCGCCAGCAGCGTACTCGGGACAGAACGGGAGACCCAGTACTTC

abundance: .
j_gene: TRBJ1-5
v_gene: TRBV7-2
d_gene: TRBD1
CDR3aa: CASSSTGGNNQPQHF
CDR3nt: TGTGCCAGCAGCTCGACAGGGGGCAACAATCAGCCCCAGCATTTT

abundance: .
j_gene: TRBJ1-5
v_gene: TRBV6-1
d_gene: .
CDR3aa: CASSETPQGNQPQHF
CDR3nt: TGTGCCAGCAGTGAAACCCCACAGGGCAATCAGCCCCAGCATTTT

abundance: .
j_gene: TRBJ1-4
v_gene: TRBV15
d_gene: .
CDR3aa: CATSLSPFNEKLFF
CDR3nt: TGTGCCACCAGCCTATCACCCTTTAATGAAAAACTGTTTTTT

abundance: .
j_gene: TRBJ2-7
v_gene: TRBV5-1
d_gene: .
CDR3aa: CASSLDPGRLGVGEQYF
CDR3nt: TGCGCCAGCAGCCTCGATCCCGGACGCCTCGGGGTAGGCGAGCAGTACTTC

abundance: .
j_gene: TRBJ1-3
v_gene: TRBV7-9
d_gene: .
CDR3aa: CASQGSGNTIYF
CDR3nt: TGTGCCAGTCAGGGATCTGGAAACACCATATATTTT

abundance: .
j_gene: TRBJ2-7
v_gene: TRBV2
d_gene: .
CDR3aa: CASNGGAAYEQYF
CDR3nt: TGTGCCAGCAATGGTGGGGCAGCCTACGAGCAGTACTTC

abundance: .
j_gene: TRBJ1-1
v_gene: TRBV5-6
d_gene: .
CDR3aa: CASSLSRRDTEAFF
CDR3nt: TGTGCCAGCAGCTTGTCCAGGAGGGACACTGAAGCTTTCTTT

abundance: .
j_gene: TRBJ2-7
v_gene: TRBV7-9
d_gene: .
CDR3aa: CASSFVSYEQYF
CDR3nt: TGTGCCAGCAGCTTCGTATCCTACGAGCAGTACTTC

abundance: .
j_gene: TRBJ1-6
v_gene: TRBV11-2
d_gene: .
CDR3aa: CASSLEGWAGSRSPLHF
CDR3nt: TGTGCCAGCAGCTTAGAGGGTTGGGCAGGGTCTCGCTCACCCCTCCACTTT

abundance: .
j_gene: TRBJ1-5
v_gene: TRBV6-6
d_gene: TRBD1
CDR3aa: CATRDRGNQPQHF
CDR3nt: TGTGCCACCAGAGACAGGGGCAATCAGCCCCAGCATTTT

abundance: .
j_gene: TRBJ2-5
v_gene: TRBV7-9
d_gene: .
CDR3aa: CASSDSGSNVETQYF
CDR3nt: TGTGCCAGCAGCGATTCCGGGTCAAACGTCGAGACCCAGTACTTC

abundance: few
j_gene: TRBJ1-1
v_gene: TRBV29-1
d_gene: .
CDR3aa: CSASRGTNTEAFF
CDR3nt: TGCAGCGCCAGCAGGGGAACAAACACTGAAGCTTTCTTT

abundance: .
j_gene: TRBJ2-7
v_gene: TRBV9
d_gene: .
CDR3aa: CASSVGGGTVAYEQYF
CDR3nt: TGTGCCAGCAGCGTAGGGGGCGGGACGGTCGCCTACGAGCAGTACTTC

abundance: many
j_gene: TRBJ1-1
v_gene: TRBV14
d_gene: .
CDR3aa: CASSQQSPGTEAFF
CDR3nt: TGTGCCAGCAGCCAACAGTCCCCGGGGACTGAAGCTTTCTTT

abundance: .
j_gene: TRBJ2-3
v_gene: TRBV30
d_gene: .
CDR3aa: CAWSWSTGSTDTQYF
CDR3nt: TGTGCCTGGAGTTGGTCAACGGGGAGCACAGATACGCAGTATTTT

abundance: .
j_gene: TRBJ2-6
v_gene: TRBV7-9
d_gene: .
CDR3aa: CSSSPAGTPSGANVLTF
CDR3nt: TGTTCCAGCAGCCCAGCAGGGACACCCTCTGGGGCCAACGTCCTGACTTTC

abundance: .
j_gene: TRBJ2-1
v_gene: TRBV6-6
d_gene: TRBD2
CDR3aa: CASRTTSGESYNEQFF
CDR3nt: TGTGCCAGCAGGACGACTAGCGGGGAATCCTACAATGAGCAGTTCTTC

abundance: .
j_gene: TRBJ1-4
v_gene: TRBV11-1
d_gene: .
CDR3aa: CASSSGEVEKLFF
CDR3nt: TGTGCCAGCAGCTCAGGTGAAGTAGAAAAACTGTTTTTT

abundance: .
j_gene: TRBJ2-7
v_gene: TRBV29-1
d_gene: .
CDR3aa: CSVVLTGTYFREQYF
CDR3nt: TGCAGCGTTGTTTTAACCGGGACATATTTCCGTGAGCAGTACTTC

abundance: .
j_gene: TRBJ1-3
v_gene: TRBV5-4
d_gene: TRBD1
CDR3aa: CASSLTGVSSGNTIYF
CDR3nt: TGTGCCAGCAGCTTGACAGGGGTATCCTCCGGAAACACCATATATTTT

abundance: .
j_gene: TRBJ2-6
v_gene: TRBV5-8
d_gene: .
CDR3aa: CASSLLGAYSRGANVLTF
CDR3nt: TGTGCCAGCAGCTTGTTGGGGGCTTATTCGAGGGGGGCCAACGTCCTGACTTTC

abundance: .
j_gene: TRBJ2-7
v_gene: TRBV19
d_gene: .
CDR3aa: CASSMEGRIDEQYF
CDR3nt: TGTGCCAGTAGTATGGAGGGAAGAATCGACGAGCAGTACTTC

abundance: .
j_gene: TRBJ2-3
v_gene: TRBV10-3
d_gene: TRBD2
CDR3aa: CTASGFSTDTQYF
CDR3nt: TGTACTGCTAGCGGGTTTAGCACAGATACGCAGTATTTT

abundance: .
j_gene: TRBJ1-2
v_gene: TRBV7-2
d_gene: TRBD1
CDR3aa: CASSLLTGGRDYGYTF
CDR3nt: TGTGCCAGCAGCCTTCTTACAGGGGGGAGAGACTATGGCTACACCTTC

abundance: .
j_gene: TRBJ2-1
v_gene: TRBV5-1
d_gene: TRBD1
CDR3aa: CASSSRSRTGPGNEQFF
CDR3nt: TGCGCCAGCAGCTCCCGTTCAAGGACAGGGCCTGGCAATGAGCAGTTCTTC

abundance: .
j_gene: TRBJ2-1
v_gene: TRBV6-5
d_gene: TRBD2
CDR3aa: CASSYWRGRTYNEQFF
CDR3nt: TGTGCCAGCAGTTACTGGCGGGGGAGAACCTACAATGAGCAGTTCTTC

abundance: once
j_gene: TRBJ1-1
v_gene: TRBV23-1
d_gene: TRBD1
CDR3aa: CASSRTGEMNTEAFF
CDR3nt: TGCGCCAGCAGTCGGACAGGGGAGATGAACACTGAAGCTTTCTTT

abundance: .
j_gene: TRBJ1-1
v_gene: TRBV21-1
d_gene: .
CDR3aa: CASSKVITGDTEAFF
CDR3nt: TGTGCCAGCAGCAAAGTAATAACAGGGGACACTGAAGCTTTCTTT

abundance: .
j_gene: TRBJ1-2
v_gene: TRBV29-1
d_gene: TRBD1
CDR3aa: CSVPDRINYGYTF
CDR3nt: TGCAGCGTTCCGGACAGGATTAACTATGGCTACACCTTC

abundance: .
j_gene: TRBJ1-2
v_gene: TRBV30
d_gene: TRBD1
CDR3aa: CAWSPFSTGYGYTF
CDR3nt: TGTGCCTGGAGCCCTTTCTCGACAGGGTATGGCTACACCTTC

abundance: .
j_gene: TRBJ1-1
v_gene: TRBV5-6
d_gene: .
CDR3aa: CASSLGAGTEAFF
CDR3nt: TGTGCCAGCAGCTTGGGGGCTGGAACTGAAGCTTTCTTT

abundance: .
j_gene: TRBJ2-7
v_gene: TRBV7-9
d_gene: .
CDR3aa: CSSSLGVGLGEQYF
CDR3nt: TGTTCCAGCAGCTTAGGGGTCGGCCTCGGGGAGCAGTACTTC

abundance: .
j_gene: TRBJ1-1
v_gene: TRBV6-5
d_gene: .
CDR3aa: CASSYHMGQVNTEAFF
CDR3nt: TGTGCCAGCAGTTACCATATGGGGCAAGTGAACACTGAAGCTTTCTTT

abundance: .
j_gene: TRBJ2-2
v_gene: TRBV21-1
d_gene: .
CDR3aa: CASSRDRRGELFF
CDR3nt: TGTGCCAGCAGCCGGGACAGGAGGGGGGAGCTGTTTTTT